These 31 T cell receptor beta chains were all obtained from the same sample, sequenced in a study of T cell responses to AZD1222 COVID-19 vaccine. Libraries were prepared by immunoSEQ multiplex PCR; TCRdb keeps only in-frame clonotypes and omits some of them. The sample yields 120,000 or so clones, around 89% seen once. Sequenced material: peripheral blood, taken on day 0 of MenACWY control vaccination. These receptors were collected from an adult in good health.

The gene calls are TRBV5-1 and TRBJ1-1; D unresolved. Deletions cut 1 base from V and 1 base from J, with 14 bases between. Germline CDR1 is SGHRS and CDR2 is YFSETQ. The CDR3 covers 16 residues. This chain's CDR3 is CASSLFHGAKNTEAFF. Here the CDR3 DNA reads TGCGCCAGCAGCTTGTTCCACGGAGCAAAGAACACTGAAGCTTTCTTT.

This clone was observed once. The chain employs TRBV30 and TRBJ2-7, with unresolved D. The germline CDR1 and CDR2 sequences are GTSNPN and SVGIG (reference sequence). V was clipped by 4 bases and J by 7 bases, with 17 bases between them. The CDR3 consists of 13 residues. Here the CDR3 DNA reads TGTGCCTGGATGGACCCGGAGCGATCTGAGCAGTACTTC. Protein sequence: CAWMDPERSEQYF.

The chain links TRBV27 to TRBJ2-1; D is undetermined. The germline gives CDR1 MNHEY, CDR2 SMNVEV (reference sequence). The V end lost 3 bases, the J end lost 6 bases, and 15 bases lay between the germline ends. The CDR3 length is 15 residues. This CDR3 is CASSFWSTSFNEQFF. The CDR3 DNA sequence: TGTGCCAGCAGTTTTTGGTCCACGAGCTTCAATGAGCAGTTCTTC.

The rearrangement uses TRBV9 and TRBJ2-5; D might be TRBD2 (6 bases). The CDR3 contains 14 residues. V was clipped by 2 bases and J by 3 bases, with 11 bases between them. Per the germline V gene, CDR1 is SGDLS and CDR2 is YYNGEE. CDR3 DNA: TGTGCCAGCAGCGTTGGAGGGCTGGAAGAGACCCAGTACTTC. Translating it yields CASSVGGLEETQYF.

This clone was recorded once. The CDR3 DNA is TGTGCCAGCAGCTGGGGACAGGGGAGCTACGAGCAGTACTTC. It yields the protein CASSWGQGSYEQYF. This chain uses TRBV11-2 with TRBJ2-7; 10 bases map to TRBD1. Germline V gives CDR1 SGHAT, CDR2 FQNNGV. The CDR3 length is 14 residues. Germline trimming cut 4 bases from V and 3 bases from J; bases unmatched to any gene: 3.

V usage is TRBV7-9 and J usage is TRBJ1-4; 10 bases fit TRBD1. Germline V gives CDR1 SEHNR, CDR2 FQNEAQ (reference sequence). Trimming cost V 5 bases and J 0 bases; bases outside gene matches: 3. CDR3 length: 16 amino acids. The CDR3 DNA is TGTGCCAGCAGCACCGGGACAGGGGCAACTAATGAAAAACTGTTTTTT. Protein sequence: CASSTGTGATNEKLFF.

The table lists this clone with a count of one. The rearrangement links TRBV19 to TRBJ2-7, with 7 bases identical to TRBD1. The CDR3 extends over 14 amino acids. Germline loops: CDR1 LNHDA, CDR2 SQIVND (reference sequence). After removal of 1 base from V and 3 bases from J, the junction contained 3 bases not matched to a gene. CDR3 residues: CASSIVDRVYEQYF. The CDR3 DNA is TGTGCCAGTAGTATAGTCGACAGGGTCTACGAGCAGTACTTC.

The genes are TRBV28 and TRBJ2-1, with 12 positions matching TRBD2. There are 18 residues in the CDR3. V gave up 3 bases and J gave up 7 bases; unmatched junction bases: 13. CDR1 is MDHEN and CDR2 is SYDVKM in the germline V gene. In nucleotides, the CDR3 is TGTGCCAGCAGTTTCGCTAGCGGGGGGGGACTACAATGGAATGAGCAGTTCTTC. Translating gives CASSFASGGGLQWNEQFF.

The table lists this clone with a count of one. The chain joins TRBV13 to TRBJ1-1; weak D call: TRBD1 (6 bases). V was pared by 5 bases and J by 8 bases, with 15 bases between. This CDR3 is built from 13 residues. Germline CDR1 reads PRHDT; CDR2 reads FYEKMQ (reference sequence). This CDR3 is CASSPQGRSEAFF. The CDR3 DNA is TGTGCCAGCAGCCCACAGGGTCGTAGCGAAGCTTTCTTT.

The V gene is TRBV28, the J gene TRBJ1-1; D unresolved. The CDR3 covers 13 residues. The V gene's germline CDR1 is MDHEN and CDR2 SYDVKM. The V end was cut by 6 bases, the J end by 2 bases, with 10 bases between. The CDR3 spells CASRAIKNTEAFF. Written as DNA, the CDR3 is TGTGCCAGCAGGGCTATCAAAAACACTGAAGCTTTCTTT.

The chain uses TRBV11-2 and TRBJ2-7; TRBD1 matches at 10 bases. This CDR3 has 16 residues. Germline V lookup: CDR1 SGHAT, CDR2 FQNNGV. V lost 6 bases, J lost 6 bases, and 14 bases stayed unmatched. CDR3 DNA sequence: TGTGCCAGCAGTTTGACAGGGGGCTTCAGTGACGGCGAGCAGTACTTC. The encoded protein is CASSLTGGFSDGEQYF.

This rearrangement joins TRBV6-2 or TRBV6-3 to TRBJ2-2; 8 bases are a match to TRBD1. The CDR3 extends over 14 amino acids. V lost 5 bases to trimming and J lost 5 bases; unmatched junction nucleotides: 4. Germline V gene lookup returns CDR1 MNHEY and CDR2 SVGEGT. For the CDR3, the DNA is TGTGCCAGCAGTCCCTACAGGGGGACCGGGGAGCTGTTTTTT. Translation gives CASSPYRGTGELFF.

The rearrangement joins TRBV5-1 to TRBJ2-7; TRBD1 is a possible D gene (5 bases). This CDR3 has 14 residues. Trimming removed 0 bases at V and 5 bases at J, with 12 bases between. Germline V gene lookup returns CDR1 SGHRS and CDR2 YFSETQ. CDR3 DNA: TGCGCCAGCAGCTTGGGACAGTCTGGCGACGAGCAGTACTTC. This codes for CASSLGQSGDEQYF.

The V and J genes are TRBV6-9 and TRBJ2-1; 8 positions agree with TRBD1. In germline, CDR1 is MNHGY, CDR2 SVAAGI. The ends lost 4 bases at V and 10 bases at J; junction bases unmatched: 9. The CDR3 covers 14 residues. The CDR3 here is CASSFQTGAGEQFF. The CDR3 bases are TGTGCCAGCAGTTTTCAGACAGGGGCTGGGGAGCAGTTCTTC.

The sample holds a few counts of this clone. The chain has TRBV4-2 and TRBJ2-3, with TRBD2 matching 10 bases. V shed 5 bases and J 1 base; nucleotides not matched to a gene: 6. The CDR3 contains 16 residues. Germline V gives CDR1 LGHNA, CDR2 YNFKEQ. CDR3 protein: CASSTTGTSGTDTQYF. The CDR3 DNA follows: TGTGCCAGCAGCACAACCGGGACTAGCGGCACAGATACGCAGTATTTT.

V is TRBV21-1 and J is TRBJ1-1; the table calls TRBD1, which could not be checked here. TRBV21-1 is a documented pseudogene. This CDR3 region has 16 residues. CDR3 sequence reads: CASSKVVGALNTEAFF. DNA for the CDR3: TGTGCCAGCAGCAAAGTAGTAGGGGCGCTGAACACTGAAGCTTTCTTT.

The rearrangement links TRBV7-9 to TRBJ2-3; D is ambiguous. With 1 base removed from V and 0 bases from J, the gap between germline ends came to 5 bases. The CDR3 consists of 14 residues. CDR1 SEHNR and CDR2 FQNEAQ come from the germline V gene (reference sequence). CDR3: CASSLELSTDTQYF. CDR3 nucleotides: TGTGCCAGCAGCTTAGAACTTAGCACAGATACGCAGTATTTT.

The chain uses TRBV4-1 and TRBJ1-1, with a weak D call TRBD1 (5 bases). There are 15 residues in the CDR3. CDR1 and CDR2 from the germline V gene are MGHRA and YSYEKL. V gave up 3 bases and J gave up 0 bases, with 11 bases separating them. DNA for the CDR3: TGCGCCAGCAGCCAGGAAGTACAGGTGAACACTGAAGCTTTCTTT. It specifies CASSQEVQVNTEAFF.

This chain uses TRBV7-2 with TRBJ2-3; 13 nucleotides align to TRBD2. Germline CDR1 SGHTA, CDR2 FQGNSA. The CDR3 runs to 16 residues. J gave up 10 bases and V 4 bases, and 11 bases lay outside the gene matches. The CDR3 coding sequence is TGTGCCAGCAGCTCCCACGGGACTAGCGGGATGAGGGCGCAGTATTTT. This codes for CASSSHGTSGMRAQYF.

The chain links TRBV6-5 to TRBJ1-4; D is unclear. Trimming pared 2 bases from V and 3 bases from J, leaving 10 bases between. The CDR3 sequence is 15 residues long. CDR1 and CDR2 (germline): MNHEY, SVGAGI. CDR3 loop: CASSYSGEPNEKLFF. CDR3 nucleotides: TGTGCCAGCAGTTACAGTGGGGAGCCTAATGAAAAACTGTTTTTT.

The chain employs TRBV7-9 and TRBJ1-6; 7 positions match TRBD1. V trimming: 5 bases; J trimming: 3 bases; junction bases outside the gene matches: 7. CDR1 SEHNR and CDR2 FQNEAQ come from the germline V gene (reference sequence). The CDR3 loop spans 16 amino acids. The CDR3 sequence is CASSKGQSIYNSPLHF. The CDR3 DNA follows: TGTGCCAGCAGCAAGGGACAGTCTATCTATAATTCACCCCTCCACTTT.

This chain links TRBV11-2 with TRBJ1-1; the D gene is possibly TRBD1 (5 bases). The ends were cut back, 1 base at V and 1 base at J, with 7 bases in the middle. The germline V gene encodes CDR1 SGHAT and CDR2 FQNNGV. The CDR3 extends over 14 amino acids. CDR3 in amino acids: CASSLGQQNTEAFF. As DNA, the CDR3 is TGTGCCAGCAGCTTAGGACAGCAGAACACTGAAGCTTTCTTT.

This clone was detected once. The chain links TRBV7-2 to TRBJ2-3; D is unresolved. In germline, CDR1 is SGHTA, CDR2 FQGNSA. With 0 bases removed from V and 6 bases from J, the gap between germline ends came to 7 bases. This CDR3 is 13 amino acids long. The DNA of the CDR3 is TGTGCCAGCAGCTTAGCGCGGCTTGATACGCAGTATTTT. Its translation: CASSLARLDTQYF.

The table lists this clone with a count of one. The rearrangement joins TRBV11-3 to TRBJ2-2; D gene unclear. The germline gives CDR1 SGHNT, CDR2 YENEEA. CDR3 size: 14 residues. The V and J ends lost 4 bases and 5 bases respectively, with 11 bases between them. As DNA, the CDR3 is TGTGCCAGCAGCTCACTGACGTCTACCGGGGAGCTGTTTTTT. Its translation: CASSSLTSTGELFF.

The chain joins TRBV6-6 to TRBJ2-3; tentative D call: TRBD2 (6 bases). The CDR3 has 18 residues. Trimming stripped 5 bases from V and 0 bases from J, with 21 bases between. Germline V lookup: CDR1 MNHNY, CDR2 SVGAGI (reference sequence). CDR3 residues: CASSPRGSGLRSTDTQYF. The CDR3 DNA is TGTGCCAGCAGTCCTAGGGGTAGCGGCTTACGCAGCACAGATACGCAGTATTTT.

The chain is built from TRBV6-6 and TRBJ1-2; D is perhaps TRBD1 (6 bases). The CDR3 has 14 amino acids. Germline CDR1 reads MNHNY; CDR2 reads SVGAGI (reference sequence). Trimming stripped 4 bases from V and 2 bases from J, with 11 bases between. The DNA for the CDR3 is TGTGCCAGCAGTTCCCGGACAGAGAACTATGGCTACACCTTC. Amino acid sequence: CASSSRTENYGYTF.

In the case of this clone: This specimen includes other DNA sequences encoding the same CDR3. V and J are TRBV7-9 and TRBJ2-7; D uncertain. The germline V gene encodes CDR1 SEHNR and CDR2 FQNEAQ (reference sequence). V was cut by 1 base and J by 0 bases, with 1 base left in between. The length of the CDR3 is 12 residues. The CDR3 bases are TGTGCCAGCAGCTTAGTCTCCTACGAGCAGTACTTC. Amino acid sequence: CASSLVSYEQYF.

This chain connects TRBV2 to TRBJ2-5, with D possibly being TRBD1 (6 bases). Germline loops: CDR1 SNHLY, CDR2 FYNNEI. The CDR3 loop spans 11 amino acids. Trimming stripped 4 bases from V and 13 bases from J, with 13 bases between. Here the CDR3 reads CASSVGQMWYF. In nucleotides, the CDR3 is TGTGCCAGCAGTGTAGGACAGATGTGGTACTTC.

This chain uses TRBV11-2 with TRBJ2-2, with D uncertain. Trimming removed 2 bases at V and 5 bases at J, with 12 bases between. Germline V gives CDR1 SGHAT, CDR2 FQNNGV. There are 15 residues in the CDR3. The CDR3 is CASSLFQSKTGELFF. Written as DNA, the CDR3 is TGTGCCAGCAGCTTATTTCAGAGTAAAACCGGGGAGCTGTTTTTT.

This sequence joins TRBV30 and TRBJ1-1; the D is unclear. The CDR3 runs 10 residues. Per the germline V gene, CDR1 is GTSNPN and CDR2 is SVGIG (reference sequence). The chain's CDR3 is CSIKYTEAFF. The CDR3 nucleotides read TGTTCTATCAAATACACTGAAGCTTTCTTT.

The chain uses TRBV2 and TRBJ1-5; a possible D gene is TRBD1 (5 bases). Germline CDR1 is SNHLY and CDR2 is FYNNEI. The CDR3 covers 13 residues. V was cut by 8 bases and J by 5 bases, with 13 bases left in between. CDR3 loop: CASAGTHDQPQHF. The CDR3 DNA follows: TGTGCCAGCGCAGGGACTCATGATCAGCCCCAGCATTTT.